This entry concerns a single T cell receptor (beta chain). Its antigen is unknown. CDR1 SGHTA and CDR2 FQGTGA come from the germline V gene. The CDR3 spans 12 residues. Deletions cut 4 bases from V and 0 bases from J, with 2 bases between. This record comes from a study of graft-versus-host responses after intestinal transplantation. Study-level background: Recipients uniformly received anti-thymocyte globulin induction, followed by tacrolimus and steroids for approximately 3 years.

Study-level points and caveats: Some GvH clones were seen earlier in gut or blood, suggesting intestinal origin.

Clones were read by immunoSEQ multiplex PCR, and TCRdb kept only the in-frame ones, dropping some. This table holds roughly 17,000 clones, 86% found once. The posterior iliac crest or another chosen site supplied post-transplant bone marrow aspirates. This sequence originates from a human patient who received an intestinal transplant, so some T cells may come from the graft donor. V gene TRBV7-3 combines with J gene TRBJ2-3; no firm D call. Material: bone marrow, obtained approximately 120 days after transplant. DNA of the CDR3: TGTGCCAGCAGCTCTAGCACAGATACGCAGTATTTT. The encoded protein is CASSSSTDTQYF. Full variable domain (remainder filled in from reference TRBV7-3 and TRBJ2-3): GAGVSQTPSNKVTEKGKYVELRCDPISGHTALYWYRQSLGQGPEFLIYFQGTGAADDSGLPNDRFFAVRPEGSVSTLKIQRTERGDSAVYLCASSSSTDTQYFGPGTRLTVL.